The source of this T cell receptor (beta chain) is a study of cytomegalovirus exposure and HLA in healthy donors (dated by TCRdb to 2016 to 2017). With respect to the entire study: An earlier analysis of several hundred of the donors reported about 260 Gb of sequence data and about 120 million unique TCR beta sequences obtained from approximately 180 million T cells. Roughly 300 gigabases of sequencing data and tens of millions of unique TCR sequences were included in an early release covering about 600 HLA-typed donors. Of the approximately 400 genotyped donors, over 65% fell in the genetic ancestry cluster associated with self-reported Caucasian donors. The aim of the study was to test whether cataloging public T cell receptors could identify signatures of past pathogen exposure. The study profiled the T cell repertoires of hundreds of subjects by immunosequencing and related them to cytomegalovirus serostatus. Besides the first cohort of 666 subjects, a separate validation cohort made up of 120 different subjects was used. High-throughput TCR immunosequencing, statistical association of individual TCRs with disease status, and machine learning were combined to predict cytomegalovirus infection status. A later analysis re-examined previously published TCR beta repertoires from just over 650 donors and added high-resolution HLA genotyping to investigate patterns of TCR occurrence. In the later analysis, no new phenotypic data were used to find candidate immune exposures; instead, reliance was placed on TCR beta sequences and their occurrence across donors. To decide whether each TCR beta V gene segment behaved as functional or pseudogenic, an earlier analysis of fewer than 750 of the donors relied on high-throughput TCR beta sequencing. Donor age, sex, ethnicity and CMV serostatus were collected together with the repertoire data. A later genetic analysis took genome-wide SNP genotypes for about 65% of the 666 donors and used that subset as a discovery cohort. Every repertoire in the discovery cohort had been generated on one and the same sequencing platform. Class I and class II HLA loci were covered by the typing at four-digit resolution. The number of donors typed differed by locus, with 629-630 for A, B, C, DRB1 and DQB1, around 520 for DQA1, under 610 for DPA1, and around 460 for DPB1. Roughly 5 DR-DQ haplotypes were handled as single units for association and clustering, since linkage in the cohort was strong. Among about 390 genotyped donors of the cohort, an average of approximately 230,000 unique TCR beta nucleotide sequences were sequenced per donor, roughly 18% of them non-productive.

From the cysteine up to the phenylalanine, the CDR3 has a length of 15 residues. Just CDR3 DNA is preserved here, 45 bases in frame from base 1. V loses 1 base at its end and J loses 2 bases; junction bases beyond the gene matches: 2. Receptor amplification or capture employed the immunoSEQ multiplex PCR assay. The multiplex PCR relied on a mix of 60 forward primers for TCR Vbeta segments and 13 reverse primers for TCR Jbeta segments. The CDR3 region of rearranged TCR beta genes was amplified from genomic DNA by a multiplex PCR assay. The amplified TCR beta libraries were sequenced on the Illumina HiSeq System as 87-base-pair reads. In the authors' own workflow: A later analysis tallied 80 million to 95 million unique TCR beta chains across the 666 repertoires, and approximately 9.9 million of those chains were shared by two or more donors. To remove PCR and sequencing errors, raw reads were error-corrected and collapsed into unique sequences using a nearest-neighbor algorithm that merged closely related sequences. CDR3 sequences were aligned to IMGT reference sequences to assign V, D and J gene segments. For a sequence to be retained, a match of at least six nucleotides to both a V gene segment and a J gene segment was required. A rearrangement was called productive if the CDR3 had no stop codons and remained in frame with V and J, and every other rearrangement was called non-productive. Following IMGT convention, CDR3 was defined as the stretch from the second conserved V-encoded cysteine up to the conserved J-encoded phenylalanine. The earlier analysis of some 580 of the donors excluded any sequence lacking an unambiguous match to a single V gene segment. An earlier analysis of just under 600 of the donors called V segments functional above 56.7% productive rearrangements and segregating when the between-donor standard deviation exceeded 5%. A statistical classification framework was developed to diagnose cytomegalovirus status using the catalog of TCR beta chain sequences. In a later analysis, TCR nucleotide sequences were compared against IMGT/GENE-DB human TR gene sequences so that V and J genes could be assigned. In a later analysis, CDR3 sequences and most-parsimonious VDJ recombination scenarios were assigned using the TCRdist pipeline. In a later analysis, each TCR beta chain was defined by its CDR3 amino acid sequence together with its V-gene family, and reads lacking a unique V-gene family were excluded. To address suspected cross-contamination and a sequencing artifact, a later analysis removed a few hundred highly shared, low-generation-probability nucleotide sequences. In a later analysis, a clonal expansion index for each public chain was calculated from normalized within-repertoire ranks of inferred template counts. Generation probabilities in a later analysis came from a VDJ recombination model fitted to out-of-frame rearrangements, and those results were checked against IGoR. A later analysis scored TCR-TCR, TCR-HLA and TCR-CMV co-occurrence with hypergeometric tests, applying a repertoire-size bias correction to TCR pairs. In a later analysis, false discovery rates were estimated by permuting HLA or CMV assignments 20 times. In a later analysis, co-occurring TCRs were grouped using DBSCAN, with TCRdist sequence similarity added in when clustering inside HLA-allele-positive subsets. For co-occurrence clustering, repertoires with fewer than 30,000 or more than 120,000 public chains were excluded, along with 5 or 6 repertoires with anomalous nucleotide sharing. This is the immuneACCESS table as TCRdb keeps it, with only in-frame sequences that have V and J called. A part of the clones is gone; compared with another copy, unresolved V genes explain less than half, and the rest is unexplained. V, J and clone size are those of that table, while D and trimming were read from the DNA. The sample profile shows 80,000 to 130,000 clones; 76% of them were found once. The ten largest account for 4% of the sample.

The cohort was made up of about 670 healthy bone marrow donors. Cohort members were all nominally healthy when sampled, although unrecorded immune exposures were likely present. The donor was CMV seropositive and was included in the group of about 290 seropositive cohort members. Each donor provided a peripheral blood sample, and peripheral blood mononuclear cells were used for TCR beta sequencing. The Qiagen DNeasy Blood Extraction Kit was used to extract genomic DNA from the blood cell samples. On this clone: Its recognized antigen is unknown. One base away there is no much larger clone; base qualities are not given.

Summary of the overall study and its limitations: Compared with the 666-donor mean, donors in an Asian-associated ancestry cluster had fewer N-insertions in productive TCRs, according to a later genetic analysis. Because the 87-base-pair reads could not distinguish some IMGT-functional V segments, including TRBV6-2 and TRBV6-3, those segments were excluded. HLA typing was unavailable for some donors at each locus, so association tests used only the typed subset. Most TCR sequences were observed very rarely across donors, whereas some public TCRs were present in many individuals. Most CMV-associated TCR beta chains appeared to be HLA-restricted in a later analysis, and the HLA associations seemed to be driven largely by CMV exposure. V-gene and J-gene trimming of TCR beta chains was associated with a missense DCLRE1C variant in a later genetic analysis, and the association was replicated in an independent cohort. The cohort was sequenced for TCR beta chains only, and without alpha or paired-chain data the features that could be detected were limited. In a later analysis, some 18,000 TCR beta sequences were associated with specific HLA alleles at a false discovery rate of 0.05. A few of the identified cytomegalovirus-associated TCR beta chains were confirmed in vitro to be specific for cytomegalovirus antigens. A further reported finding was that TCR beta sequences accurately predicted the HLA-A and HLA-B alleles for most subjects in the first cohort. Because counts were too low, roughly 17 rarely observed V segments, including chromosome 9 orphons, were left out of the earlier analysis of about 620 of the donors. Strong co-occurrence of HLA alleles, especially DR and DQ, made assigning TCR associations to individual alleles difficult. In the study, about 150 TCR beta chains were listed as associated with cytomegalovirus. In a later analysis, HLA-associated TCR beta chains showed more clonal expansion and lower generation probabilities than non-associated chains that were equally common. In an earlier analysis of some 550 of the donors, most TCR beta V segments were observed in productive rearrangements about 87% or about 30% of the time, broadly matching IMGT annotations. The classifier was reported to diagnose cytomegalovirus status with high specificity and sensitivity in both the original cohort and the validation cohort. In a later analysis, the rate of TCR association differed among HLA loci, with DRB1 alleles having the most associated TCRs and HLA-C alleles having the fewest. A group of highly shared sequence variants was considered likely to be a technical artifact of the sequencing pipeline. According to the authors, the approach could potentially be generalized to other disease states and immunological phenotypes. Roughly uniform sequencing depth across donors was assumed in presence/absence analyses, although this assumption may not hold. Several of the top co-occurrence clusters appeared to be linked to parvovirus B19, influenza, CMV and Epstein-Barr virus, according to a later analysis. Correlated functional status among segregating V segments might reflect linkage disequilibrium, but an unknown experimental factor could not be ruled out. The only immune exposure information available for the cohort was CMV serostatus.

In this chain, TRBV6-7 is recombined with TRBJ2-7; 10 bases in the middle match TRBD1. TRBV6-7 belongs to the ORF category, with a function that is uncertain. The sample taken for sequencing was PBMCs. This TCR derives from a woman between 45 and 60 years old in good health and CMV-seropositive. The CDR3 reads CASSYLTGGTYEQYF. The sequenced DNA: TGTGCCAGCAGTTACTTGACAGGGGGCACCTACGAGCAGTACTTC.